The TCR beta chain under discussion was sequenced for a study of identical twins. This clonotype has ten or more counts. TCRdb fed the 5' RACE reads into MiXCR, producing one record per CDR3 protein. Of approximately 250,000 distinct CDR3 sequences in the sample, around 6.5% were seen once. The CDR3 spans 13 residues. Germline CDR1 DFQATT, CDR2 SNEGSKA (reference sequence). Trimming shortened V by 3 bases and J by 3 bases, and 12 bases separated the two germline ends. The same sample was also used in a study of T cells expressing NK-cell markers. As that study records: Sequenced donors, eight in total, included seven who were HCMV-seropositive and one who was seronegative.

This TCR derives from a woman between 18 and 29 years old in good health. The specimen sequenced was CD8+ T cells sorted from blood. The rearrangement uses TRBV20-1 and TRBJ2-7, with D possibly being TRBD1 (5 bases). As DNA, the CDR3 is TGCAGTGCTAGGGACACCTCCGACTACGAGCAGTACTTC. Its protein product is CSARDTSDYEQYF.